This T cell receptor beta chain came from a study of PD-1 blockade in mismatch repair-deficient tumors. Study background: Patients had about eleven mismatch repair-deficient cancer types and were previously treated and progressing.

This clone showed up just a few times. Its antigen is undetermined. V gave up 8 bases and J gave up 1 base, with 14 bases separating them. Looked up from germline, CDR1 is SQVTM and CDR2 is ANQGSEA. The CDR3 loop spans 13 amino acids. Findings and caveats of the study: Tumor-resident clones, often undetectable pretreatment in blood, expanded then contracted after pembrolizumab.

Clones were sequenced by immunoSEQ multiplex PCR, and TCRdb holds only the in-frame ones, with some missing. The table includes some 110,000 clones, over 65% detected once. Every patient had mismatch repair deficiency by PCR or immunohistochemistry. V usage is TRBV29-1 and J usage is TRBJ1-1; TRBD1 might be the D (6 bases). The clonotype originates from an adult with mismatch repair-deficient cancer. Sequences were derived from peripheral blood, sampled more than 58 weeks after starting pembrolizumab. The CDR3 sequence is CSSRTERNTEAFF. The CDR3 coding sequence is TGCAGCAGCCGGACAGAGAGGAACACTGAAGCTTTCTTT. The variable domain in full, completed from reference TRBV29-1 and TRBJ1-1, reads SAVISQKPSRDICQRGTSLTIQCQVDSQVTMMFWYRQQPGQSLTLIATANQGSEATYESGFVIDKFPISRPNLTFSTLTVSNMSPEDSSIYLCSSRTERNTEAFFGQGTRLTVV.